Below, 24 T cell receptor beta chains from the same sample are listed, as sequenced in a study of cytomegalovirus exposure and HLA in healthy donors. Only in-frame clones appear in the TCRdb table, and some are missing; sequencing was by immunoSEQ multiplex PCR. The sample contains roughly 50,000 clones, roughly 93% of which appear only once. The sequenced material came from PBMCs. These receptors were taken from a woman younger than 35 in good health and CMV-seropositive.

Concerning this clone itself: Compared with germline, one end of the junction differs, possibly owing to a read error. The chain uses TRBV11-2 and TRBJ2-5; 7 nucleotides line up with TRBD2. The CDR3 has 16 amino acids. Germline-derived CDR1 and CDR2 are SGHAT and FQNNGV. The CDR3 region has the DNA TGTGCCACCAGCTTCCTACTAGCGAGGAAACAAGAGACCCAGTACTTC. Its protein product is CATSFLLARKQETQYF.

A few counts support this clone. The chain uses TRBV5-4 and TRBJ1-4, with a weak D call TRBD1 (6 bases). V dropped 4 bases and J dropped 6 bases, with 10 bases sitting between them. Per the germline V gene, CDR1 is SGHNT and CDR2 is YYREEE (reference sequence). This CDR3 comprises 13 residues. The CDR3 region has the DNA TGTGCCAGCAGCAATAGACAGGATGAAAAACTGTTTTTT. Translated: CASSNRQDEKLFF.

The V gene is TRBV7-9, the J gene TRBJ1-3; tentatively, D is TRBD1 (6 bases). The CDR3 runs to 15 residues. Deletions cut 4 bases from V and 7 bases from J, with 17 bases between. CDR1 and CDR2 (germline): SEHNR, FQNEAQ (reference sequence). The CDR3 region is CASSSRWDKVNTIYF. As DNA, the CDR3 is TGTGCCAGCAGCTCCCGGTGGGACAAAGTCAACACCATATATTTT.

The chain joins TRBV4-1 to TRBJ2-7; TRBD1 matches 9 bases. This CDR3 contains 15 residues. Trimming cost V 5 bases and J 3 bases; bases outside gene matches: 8. The germline V gene encodes CDR1 MGHRA and CDR2 YSYEKL. For the CDR3, the DNA is TGCGCCAGCAGCAATCCGGGACAGGGCCTCTACGAGCAGTACTTC. Protein sequence: CASSNPGQGLYEQYF.

This clone was counted a single time. The chain combines TRBV6-1 with TRBJ1-4, with a possible D match to TRBD1 (6 bases). The germline V and J ends were trimmed by 3 bases and 3 bases, with 17 bases remaining between them. Per the germline V gene, CDR1 is MNHNS and CDR2 is SASEGT. This CDR3 is 17 amino acids long. CDR3 nucleotides: TGTGCCAGCAGTGATAGATTTATAGGGGGATCTAATGAAAAACTGTTTTTT. It codes for CASSDRFIGGSNEKLFF.

This rearrangement joins TRBV15 to TRBJ2-5; 7 nucleotides match TRBD1. The germline gives CDR1 LNHNV, CDR2 YYDKDF (reference sequence). The CDR3 runs to 15 residues. Trimming cost V 3 bases and J 5 bases; bases outside gene matches: 9. CDR3 sequence reads: CATSSVRGPLETQYF. Here the CDR3 DNA reads TGTGCCACCAGCAGTGTAAGGGGGCCTCTGGAGACCCAGTACTTC.

The genes are TRBV4-1 and TRBJ1-3, with D possibly being TRBD1 (5 bases). V gave up 4 bases and J gave up 4 bases, with 14 bases separating them. This CDR3 comprises 15 residues. Germline CDR1 and CDR2: MGHRA and YSYEKL. CDR3 coding DNA: TGCGCCAGCAGCCCTTATGGGGGAGGCGGAAACACCATATATTTT. This codes for CASSPYGGGGNTIYF.

The rearrangement uses TRBV6-1 and TRBJ1-5; TRBD1 aligns across 8 bases. J gave up 9 bases and V 0 bases, and 7 bases lay outside the gene matches. The CDR3 consists of 15 residues. Germline V CDR1 and CDR2: MNHNS, SASEGT. CDR3 in amino acids: CASSEAVDRVMPQHF. The CDR3 nucleotides read TGTGCCAGCAGTGAAGCTGTGGACAGGGTTATGCCCCAGCATTTT.

V and J are TRBV5-6 and TRBJ1-6; weak D call: TRBD1 (6 bases). Trimming took 4 bases from V and 3 from J, leaving 23 bases between them. CDR3 length: 19 amino acids. The germline gives CDR1 SGHDT, CDR2 YYEEEE. The CDR3 region is CASSPGGGHPDVYNSPLHF. CDR3 bases: TGTGCCAGCAGCCCGGGGGGCGGACACCCCGACGTCTATAATTCACCCCTCCACTTT. Combining the CDR3 with reference TRBV5-6 and TRBJ1-6 gives the whole variable domain DAGVTQSPTHLIKTRGQQVTLRCSPKSGHDTVSWYQQALGQGPQFIFQYYEEEERQRGNFPDRFSGHQFPNYSSELNVNALLLGDSALYLCASSPGGGHPDVYNSPLHFGNGTRLTVT.

The chain uses TRBV11-2 and TRBJ1-5; tentatively, D is TRBD1 (5 bases). Looked up from germline, CDR1 is SGHAT and CDR2 is FQNNGV. The CDR3 contains 13 residues. Trimming cost V 0 bases and J 10 bases, with 10 bases left between them. CDR3 protein: CASSLDWGDPQHF. In nucleotides, the CDR3 is TGTGCCAGCAGCTTAGACTGGGGGGACCCCCAGCATTTT.

J is TRBJ2-3 and V is TRBV9; no firm D call. Trimming removed 3 bases from V and 6 bases from J, with 11 bases in between. Germline CDR1 reads SGDLS; CDR2 reads YYNGEE. The CDR3 has 13 residues. CDR3 region: CASSADMSDTQYF. The CDR3 DNA follows: TGTGCCAGCAGCGCCGACATGTCGGATACGCAGTATTTT. Drawing the rest from reference TRBV9 and TRBJ2-3, the complete variable domain is DSGVTQTPKHLITATGQRVTLRCSPRSGDLSVYWYQQSLDQGLQFLIQYYNGEERAKGNILERFSAQQFPDLHSELNLSSLELGDSALYFCASSADMSDTQYFGPGTRLTVL.

The chain uses TRBV19 and TRBJ1-1; a weak D match, TRBD1 (6 bases). V was shortened by 3 bases and J by 0 bases, with 8 bases between the two germline ends. The CDR3 is 14 residues long. Germline V gene data show CDR1 as LNHDA and CDR2 as SQIVND (reference sequence). CDR3 residues: CASSIRGMNTEAFF. CDR3 bases: TGTGCCAGTAGTATTAGGGGGATGAACACTGAAGCTTTCTTT.

This chain links TRBV4-1 with TRBJ2-7, with 10 bases identical to TRBD1. The CDR3 runs 14 residues. The germline gives CDR1 MGHRA, CDR2 YSYEKL. Trimming removed 5 bases from V and 2 bases from J; junction bases left unmatched: 3. CDR3 sequence (DNA): TGCGCCAGCAGCTTTGACAGGGGGCCCTACGAGCAGTACTTC. It encodes CASSFDRGPYEQYF.

J is TRBJ2-4 and V is TRBV9; D gene uncertain. The ends were cut back, 0 bases at V and 1 base at J, with 5 bases in the middle. The CDR3 totals 14 residues. Germline V gene sequence: CDR1 SGDLS, CDR2 YYNGEE. The CDR3, as DNA: TGTGCCAGCAGCGTAGGTTCTGCCAAAAACATTCAGTACTTC. As protein: CASSVGSAKNIQYF.

This sequence joins TRBV5-8 and TRBJ2-3; 9 bases align to TRBD1. The CDR3 extends over 16 amino acids. In germline, CDR1 is SGHTS, CDR2 YDEGEE. After removal of 3 bases from V and 0 bases from J, the junction contained 5 bases not matched to a gene. DNA of the CDR3: TGTGCCAGCAGCTCCGGGACAGGGTGGAGCACAGATACGCAGTATTTT. It codes for CASSSGTGWSTDTQYF.

The gene calls are TRBV30 and TRBJ1-6; 7 bases align to TRBD1. J gave up 9 bases and V 4 bases, and 9 bases lay outside the gene matches. CDR1 is GTSNPN and CDR2 is SVGIG in the germline V gene (reference sequence). The CDR3 contains 14 residues. The CDR3 sequence: CAWTRQGDGSPLHF. For the CDR3, the DNA is TGTGCCTGGACCCGACAGGGAGATGGTTCACCCCTCCACTTT.

The V and J genes are TRBV9 and TRBJ1-1, with D unresolved. The CDR3 consists of 15 residues. The V gene's germline CDR1 is SGDLS and CDR2 YYNGEE. Trimming shortened V by 0 bases and J by 1 base, and 10 bases separated the two germline ends. CDR3 in amino acids: CASSVAGASNTEAFF. The CDR3 bases are TGTGCCAGCAGCGTAGCAGGTGCGTCGAACACTGAAGCTTTCTTT.

About this clone itself: This CDR3 is also generated by other DNA sequences in the sample. CDR3 DNA sequence: TGTGCCAGCAGTTTGCCGAGCGGGCTCACAGATACGCAGTATTTT. This translates into CASSLPSGLTDTQYF. The rearrangement uses TRBV28 and TRBJ2-3, with D possibly TRBD2 on 6 matching bases. CDR1 is MDHEN, CDR2 SYDVKM, per germline. The length of the CDR3 is 15 residues. V shed 3 bases and J shed 2 bases, with 12 bases lying between them.

This clone has more than one count but fewer than ten. The V and J genes are TRBV6-4 and TRBJ2-3, with 10 nucleotides matching TRBD2. The CDR3 has 15 residues. The J segment lost 3 bases and the V segment lost 5 bases, leaving 5 bases of the junction unmatched. Germline V gives CDR1 MRHNA, CDR2 SNTAGT. The CDR3 region has the DNA TGTGCCAGCAGTTCCAGCGGGGGGGCAACAGATACGCAGTATTTT. This encodes CASSSSGGATDTQYF.

This chain links TRBV13 with TRBJ1-1, with TRBD1 matching over 8 bases. The trim removed 2 bases at V and 0 bases at J, leaving 5 bases unmatched. The V gene's germline CDR1 is PRHDT and CDR2 FYEKMQ (reference sequence). CDR3 length: 16 amino acids. CDR3 residues: CASSLPRTGMNTEAFF. CDR3 DNA sequence: TGTGCCAGCAGCTTACCGAGGACAGGGATGAACACTGAAGCTTTCTTT.

This clone was detected once. V and J are TRBV25-1 and TRBJ2-5; possibly TRBD1 for D (6 bases). Between the trimmed V and J ends, which lost 7 bases and 4 bases, there was a span of 13 bases. The CDR3 is 13 residues long. Germline-derived CDR1 and CDR2 are MGHDK and SYGVNS. The CDR3 region has the DNA TGTGCCAGCACCCCCCCAGGGGTAGAGACCCAGTACTTC. Translation gives CASTPPGVETQYF. Full variable domain (remainder filled in from reference TRBV25-1 and TRBJ2-5): EADIYQTPRYLVIGTGKKITLECSQTMGHDKMYWYQQDPGMELHLIHYSYGVNSTEKGDLSSESTVSRIRTEHFPLTLESARPSHTSQYLCASTPPGVETQYFGPGTRLLVL.

This clone came up once. The genes are TRBV11-2 and TRBJ1-2; D uncertain. Germline assignment: CDR1 SGHAT and CDR2 FQNNGV. This CDR3 is built from 15 residues. V shed 1 base and J shed 0 bases, with 9 bases lying between them. CDR3 in DNA: TGTGCCAGCAGCTTAGGCGCATCCCCTAACTATGGCTACACCTTC. Protein product: CASSLGASPNYGYTF. Combining the CDR3 with reference TRBV11-2 and TRBJ1-2 gives the whole variable domain EAGVAQSPRYKIIEKRQSVAFWCNPISGHATLYWYQQILGQGPKLLIQFQNNGVVDDSQLPKDRFSAERLKGVDSTLKIQPAKLEDSAVYLCASSLGASPNYGYTFGSGTRLTVV.

CDR3: CASSPTGGLTGELFF. CDR3 DNA sequence: TGTGCCAGCAGCCCGACAGGGGGACTCACCGGGGAGCTGTTTTTT. The J gene is TRBJ2-2, the V gene TRBV7-9; 9 positions agree with TRBD1. CDR3 size: 15 residues. Germline CDR1 SEHNR, CDR2 FQNEAQ (reference sequence). The V gene end was trimmed by 5 bases and the J gene end by 4 bases; junction bases not matched to a gene: 5.

CDR3 amino acids: CASSGQGDYGYTF. The DNA for the CDR3 is TGTGCCAGCAGCGGACAGGGAGACTATGGCTACACCTTC. The chain uses TRBV7-9 and TRBJ1-2; 8 bases are shared with TRBD1. Looked up from germline, CDR1 is SEHNR and CDR2 is FQNEAQ (reference sequence). The CDR3 sequence is 13 residues long. Trimming removed 5 bases from V and 3 bases from J; junction bases left unmatched: 2.